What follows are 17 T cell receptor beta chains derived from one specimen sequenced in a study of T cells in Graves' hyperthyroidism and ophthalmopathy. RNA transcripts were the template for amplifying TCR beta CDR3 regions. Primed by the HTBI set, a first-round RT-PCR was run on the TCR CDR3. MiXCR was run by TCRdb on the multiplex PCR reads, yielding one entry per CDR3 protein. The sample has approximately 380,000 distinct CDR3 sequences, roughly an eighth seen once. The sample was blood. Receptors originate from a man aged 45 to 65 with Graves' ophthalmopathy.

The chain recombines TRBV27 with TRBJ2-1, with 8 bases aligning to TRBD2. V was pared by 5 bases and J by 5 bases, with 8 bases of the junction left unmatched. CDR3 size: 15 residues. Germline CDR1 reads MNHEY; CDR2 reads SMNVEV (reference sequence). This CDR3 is CASSPLSLADNEQFF. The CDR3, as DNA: TGTGCCAGCAGTCCCCTGTCACTAGCGGACAATGAGCAGTTCTTC.

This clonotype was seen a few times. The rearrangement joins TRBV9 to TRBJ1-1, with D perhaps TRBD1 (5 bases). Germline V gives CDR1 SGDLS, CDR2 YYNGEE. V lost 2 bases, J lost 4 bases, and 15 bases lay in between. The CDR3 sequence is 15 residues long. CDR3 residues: CASSVLGQGGTEAFF. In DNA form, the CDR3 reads TGTGCCAGCAGCGTCTTGGGGCAAGGTGGCACTGAAGCTTTCTTT.

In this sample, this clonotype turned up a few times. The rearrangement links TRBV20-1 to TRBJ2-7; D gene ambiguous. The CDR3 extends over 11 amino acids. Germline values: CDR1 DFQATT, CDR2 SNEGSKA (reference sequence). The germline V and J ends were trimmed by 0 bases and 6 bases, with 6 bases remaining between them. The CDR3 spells CSARDLPEQYF. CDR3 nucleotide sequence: TGCAGTGCTAGAGATTTGCCCGAGCAGTACTTC.

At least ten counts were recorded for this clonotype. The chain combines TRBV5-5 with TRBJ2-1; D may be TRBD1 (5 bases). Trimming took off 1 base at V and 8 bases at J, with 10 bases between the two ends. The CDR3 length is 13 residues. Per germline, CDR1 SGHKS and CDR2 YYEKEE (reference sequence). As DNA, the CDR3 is TGTGCCAGCAGCTTGCAAAGCAGGGATGAGCAGTTCTTC. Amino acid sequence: CASSLQSRDEQFF. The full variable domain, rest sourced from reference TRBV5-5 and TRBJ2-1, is DAGVTQSPTHLIKTRGQQVTLRCSPISGHKSVSWYQQVLGQGPQFIFQYYEKEERGRGNFPDRFSARQFPNYSSELNVNALLLGDSALYLCASSLQSRDEQFFGPGTRLTVL.

CDR3 DNA sequence: TGTGCCAGCAGCTTCGGGGCTTTAGCGAACACCGGGGAGCTGTTTTTT. Protein sequence: CASSFGALANTGELFF. V is TRBV7-9 and J is TRBJ2-2; D tentatively fits TRBD1 or TRBD2 (5 bases each). V was pared by 3 bases and J by 0 bases, with 11 bases between. Looked up from germline, CDR1 is SEHNR and CDR2 is FQNEAQ (reference sequence). The CDR3 loop spans 16 amino acids.

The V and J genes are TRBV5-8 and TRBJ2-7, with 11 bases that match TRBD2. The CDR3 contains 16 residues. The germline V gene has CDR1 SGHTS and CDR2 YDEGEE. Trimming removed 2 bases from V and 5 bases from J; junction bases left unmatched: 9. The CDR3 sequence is CASSFYGTSGYDEQYF. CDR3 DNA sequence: TGTGCCAGCAGCTTTTATGGGACTAGCGGCTACGACGAGCAGTACTTC.

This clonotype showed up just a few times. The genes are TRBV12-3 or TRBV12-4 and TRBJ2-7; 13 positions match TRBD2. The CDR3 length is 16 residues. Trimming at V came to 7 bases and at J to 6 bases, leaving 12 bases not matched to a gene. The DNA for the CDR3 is TGTGCCAGCACCAGCCAGGCGGGACTAGCGGGACTCGAGCAGTACTTC. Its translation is CASTSQAGLAGLEQYF.

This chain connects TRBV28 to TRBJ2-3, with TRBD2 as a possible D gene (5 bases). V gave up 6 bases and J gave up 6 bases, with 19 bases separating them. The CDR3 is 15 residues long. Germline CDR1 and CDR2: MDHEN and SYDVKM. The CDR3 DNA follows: TGTGCCAGCAGCCCACCCGCGACGGGGTTTGATACGCAGTATTTT. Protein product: CASSPPATGFDTQYF.

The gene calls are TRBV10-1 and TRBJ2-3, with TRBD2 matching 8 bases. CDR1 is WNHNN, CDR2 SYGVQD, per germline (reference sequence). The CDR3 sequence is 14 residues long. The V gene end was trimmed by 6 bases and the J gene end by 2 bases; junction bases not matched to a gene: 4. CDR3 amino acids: CASSGGGPTDTQYF. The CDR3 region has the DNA TGCGCCAGCAGCGGGGGGGGTCCCACAGATACGCAGTATTTT.

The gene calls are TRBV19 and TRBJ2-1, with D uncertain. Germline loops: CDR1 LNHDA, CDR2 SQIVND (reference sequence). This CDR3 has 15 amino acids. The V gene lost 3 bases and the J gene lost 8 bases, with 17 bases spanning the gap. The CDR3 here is CASSIYTRNDYEQFF. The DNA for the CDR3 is TGTGCCAGTAGTATTTACACAAGAAATGACTATGAGCAGTTCTTC. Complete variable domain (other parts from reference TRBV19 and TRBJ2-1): DGGITQSPKYLFRKEGQNVTLSCEQNLNHDAMYWYRQDPGQGLRLIYYSQIVNDFQKGDIAEGYSVSREKKESFPLTVTSAQKNPTAFYLCASSIYTRNDYEQFFGPGTRLTVL.

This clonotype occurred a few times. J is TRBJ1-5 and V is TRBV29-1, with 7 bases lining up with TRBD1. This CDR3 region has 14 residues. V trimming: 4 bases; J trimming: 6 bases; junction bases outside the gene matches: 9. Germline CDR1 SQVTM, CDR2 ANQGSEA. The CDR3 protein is CSVVEGAGGQPQHF. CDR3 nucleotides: TGCAGCGTTGTCGAGGGGGCTGGTGGTCAGCCCCAGCATTTT.

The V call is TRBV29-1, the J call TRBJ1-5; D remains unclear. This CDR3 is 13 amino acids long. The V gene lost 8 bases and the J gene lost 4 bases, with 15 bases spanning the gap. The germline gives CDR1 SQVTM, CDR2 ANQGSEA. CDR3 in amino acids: CSYGNYGNQPQHF. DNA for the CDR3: TGCAGCTATGGGAATTACGGAAATCAGCCCCAGCATTTT.

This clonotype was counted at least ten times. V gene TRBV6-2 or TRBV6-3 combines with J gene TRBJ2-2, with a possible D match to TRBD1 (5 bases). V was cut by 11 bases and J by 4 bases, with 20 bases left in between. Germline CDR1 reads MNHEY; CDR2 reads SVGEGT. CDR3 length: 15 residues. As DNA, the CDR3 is TGTGCCGCACGTTTAGACAGTTGGAGCACCGGGGAGCTGTTTTTT. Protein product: CAARLDSWSTGELFF.

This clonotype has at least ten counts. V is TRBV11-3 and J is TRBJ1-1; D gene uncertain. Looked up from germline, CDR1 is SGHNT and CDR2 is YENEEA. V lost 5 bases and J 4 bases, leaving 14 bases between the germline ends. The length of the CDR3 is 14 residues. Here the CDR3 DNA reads TGTGCCAGCAGCCCGGGCTTTATAGGCACTGAAGCTTTCTTT. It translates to CASSPGFIGTEAFF.

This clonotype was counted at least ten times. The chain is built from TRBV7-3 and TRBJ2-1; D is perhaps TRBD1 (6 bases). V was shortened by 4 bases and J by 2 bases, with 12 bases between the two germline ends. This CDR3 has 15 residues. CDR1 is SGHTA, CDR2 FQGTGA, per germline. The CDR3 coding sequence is TGTGCCAGCAGCTCCCAGACAGGCCCCTACAATGAGCAGTTCTTC. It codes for CASSSQTGPYNEQFF.

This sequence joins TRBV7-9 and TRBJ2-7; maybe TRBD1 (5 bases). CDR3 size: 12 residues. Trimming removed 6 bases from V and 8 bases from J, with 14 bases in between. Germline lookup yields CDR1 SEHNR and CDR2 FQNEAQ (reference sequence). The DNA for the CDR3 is TGTGCCAGCAGACAATCAGGGTCGAAGCAGTACTTC. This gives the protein CASRQSGSKQYF. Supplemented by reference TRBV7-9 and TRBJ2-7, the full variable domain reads DTGVSQNPRHKITKRGQNVTFRCDPISEHNRLYWYRQTLGQGPEFLTYFQNEAQLEKSRLLSDRFSAERPKGSFSTLEIQRTEQGDSAMYLCASRQSGSKQYFGPGTRLTVT.

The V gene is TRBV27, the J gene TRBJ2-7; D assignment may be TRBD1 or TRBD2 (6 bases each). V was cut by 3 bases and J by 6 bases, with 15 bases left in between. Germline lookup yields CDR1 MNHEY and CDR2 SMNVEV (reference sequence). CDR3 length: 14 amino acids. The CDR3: CASSFGGGLCEQYF. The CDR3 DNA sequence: TGTGCCAGCAGTTTTGGTGGGGGGCTCTGCGAGCAGTACTTC.